A selection of T cell receptor beta chains follows, all from one sample in a study of blood T cell repertoires in COVID-19. Using immunoSEQ multiplex PCR, the repertoire was profiled, and TCRdb retains in-frame clones only, with some absent. Of 150,000 to 200,000 clones detected, roughly 84% appear once; the ten largest clones hold around 9.9%. The specimen sequenced was peripheral blood. These receptors were taken from a man between 65 and 85 years old with active or convalescent COVID-19. Both conserved end residues are part of each CDR3. A D gene is named only where the DNA matches it firmly. The size field is filled for only some rows; it gives once, few, many or a size class.

clone_size	v_call	j_call	d_call	cdr3_nt	cdr3_aa
few	TRBV19	TRBJ2-7	NA	TGTGCCAGTGCCATCAAACAGGGACCCTACGAGCAGTACTTC	CASAIKQGPYEQYF
NA	TRBV28	TRBJ2-3	TRBD1	TGTGCCAGCGGCCGGGACAGACACACAGATACGCAGTATTTT	CASGRDRHTDTQYF
NA	TRBV4-3	TRBJ2-1	TRBD2	TGCGCCAGCAGCCAACCTCATGGCGGGAGCTCCTACAATGAGCAGTTCTTC	CASSQPHGGSSYNEQFF
once	TRBV18	TRBJ2-1	NA	TGTGCCAGCTCAGCCGTAGCGTTACCTTACAATGAGCAGTTCTTC	CASSAVALPYNEQFF
NA	TRBV7-9	TRBJ1-1	TRBD1	TGTGCCAGCAGCTCAGGACAGGGGGCTAGAACTGAAGCTTTCTTT	CASSSGQGARTEAFF
NA	TRBV27	TRBJ2-5	NA	TGTGCCAGCAGTTTCAGGGCAGGGGTGGAGACCCAGTACTTC	CASSFRAGVETQYF
NA	TRBV27	TRBJ1-2	NA	TGTGCCAGCAGTGAAGGGGTCGGCTACACCTTC	CASSEGVGYTF
once	TRBV7-2	TRBJ2-1	TRBD1	TGTGCCAGCAGCTTTTTGGGACAGGACCTATACAATGAGCAGTTCTTC	CASSFLGQDLYNEQFF
NA	TRBV19	TRBJ1-5	NA	TGTGCCAGTAGTATACAGGGTTCGGGCAATCAGCCCCAGCATTTT	CASSIQGSGNQPQHF
NA	TRBV19	TRBJ1-4	NA	TGTGCCAGTAGTCCTGACCTTCCGGGGGGCGGTGAAAAACTGTTTTTT	CASSPDLPGGGEKLFF
NA	TRBV6-5	TRBJ2-1	NA	TGTGCCAGCAGCCCCACCAGAGGGGGTAACAATGAGCAGTTCTTC	CASSPTRGGNNEQFF
NA	TRBV30	TRBJ2-1	NA	TGTGCCTGGAGCCAAACTGGCGGGGCGGGCTCCTACAATGAGCAGTTCTTC	CAWSQTGGAGSYNEQFF
NA	TRBV7-8	TRBJ1-3	NA	TGTGCCAGCAGCCGATCAACAGGAAACACCATATATTTT	CASSRSTGNTIYF
NA	TRBV5-1	TRBJ1-3	NA	TGCGCCAGCAGCTCAGGACTTAGCTCTGGAAACACCATATATTTT	CASSSGLSSGNTIYF
NA	TRBV19	TRBJ2-1	NA	TGTGCCAGTAGTGTATCACAGGGCCATCGGTTCTTC	CASSVSQGHRFF
NA	TRBV4-3	TRBJ1-4	NA	TGCGCCAGCAGCCGACAAGTTCAGTTAACTAATGAAAAACTGTTTTTT	CASSRQVQLTNEKLFF
NA	TRBV9	TRBJ2-1	TRBD1	TGTGCCAGCAGCGTAGTGGGACAGGGGCAGGGGGACAATGAGCAGTTCTTC	CASSVVGQGQGDNEQFF
NA	TRBV7-3	TRBJ2-1	NA	TGTGCCAGCAGCTTAAGAGAGCGGAATGAGCAGTTCTTC	CASSLRERNEQFF
few	TRBV7-6	TRBJ2-2	NA	TGTGCCAGCAGATTACAGGCCGGGGAGCTGTTTTTT	CASRLQAGELFF
NA	TRBV5-4	TRBJ2-7	NA	TGTGCCAGCAGCCCTGACAGAGACCCCAGCTCCTACGAGCAGTACTTC	CASSPDRDPSSYEQYF
NA	TRBV5-1	TRBJ1-4	NA	TGCGCCAGCAGCTTGACAGGGAACCCTCGGAATGAAAAACTGTTTTTT	CASSLTGNPRNEKLFF
NA	TRBV9	TRBJ2-5	TRBD2	TGTGCCAGCAGCGTAGTAGCGGGGACCCAAGAGACCCAGTACTTC	CASSVVAGTQETQYF
NA	TRBV25-1	TRBJ1-5	TRBD1	TGTGCCAGCAGTGAATTGGGACAGGGTAATCAGCCCCAGCATTTT	CASSELGQGNQPQHF
NA	TRBV5-1	TRBJ2-2	TRBD2	TGCGCCAGCAGCTTGTCGGGGGACTATGGGGAGCTGTTTTTT	CASSLSGDYGELFF
once	TRBV12-5	TRBJ2-7	NA	TGTGCTAGTGGGGCAAGGAGTAGAAGGAGTCTGTACGAGCAGTACTTC	CASGARSRRSLYEQYF
NA	TRBV7-9	TRBJ2-4	NA	TGTGCCAGCAGCACCTCAGGGACTTCCGACATTCAGTACTTC	CASSTSGTSDIQYF